This T cell receptor (beta chain) was identified in a study of T cells in Graves' hyperthyroidism and ophthalmopathy. About the study: Sampling of peripheral blood happened at initial diagnosis, prior to any treatment. Broader study findings: The blood repertoire included most of the expanded thyroid clonotypes above 0.001. Prediction of ophthalmopathy progression came a median around 7.1 months pre-onset.

After removal of 7 bases from V and 4 bases from J, the junction contained 13 bases not matched to a gene. The CDR3 is made up of 16 amino acids. Germline V gene data show CDR1 as SNHLY and CDR2 as FYNNEI. The CDR3 regions of TCR beta were amplified from RNA transcripts. During a first-round RT-PCR of the TCR CDR3, the HTBI primer set was used. TCRdb recomputed calls from the multiplex PCR reads with MiXCR, one row per CDR3 protein. The repertoire holds roughly 35,000 distinct CDR3 sequences, with 40% to 65% as singletons. Patients having uncontrolled infection, another autoimmune disease, pregnancy or lactation were not included. Many counts were recorded for this clonotype. Its antigen is still unknown.

The rearrangement uses TRBV2 and TRBJ2-7; the match to TRBD2 covers 10 bases. This sequence originates from a woman between 35 and 50 years old with Graves' ophthalmopathy. Sequencing was carried out using blood. The CDR3 region is CASTPGLAGVPYEQYF. In DNA, the CDR3 is TGTGCCAGCACTCCCGGGCTAGCGGGAGTACCATACGAGCAGTACTTC.